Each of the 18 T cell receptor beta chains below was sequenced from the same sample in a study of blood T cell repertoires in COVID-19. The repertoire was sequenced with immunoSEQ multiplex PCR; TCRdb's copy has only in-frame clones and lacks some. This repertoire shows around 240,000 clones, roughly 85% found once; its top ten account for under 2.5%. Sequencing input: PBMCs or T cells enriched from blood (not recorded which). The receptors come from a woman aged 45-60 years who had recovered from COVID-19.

DNA for the CDR3: TGCGCCAGCAGTGAGTCAGAGCCCTCGGGACAGGTCACGGATGAAAAACTGTTTTTT. It specifies CASSESEPSGQVTDEKLFF. The chain combines TRBV10-1 with TRBJ1-4; 8 bases are shared with TRBD1. The CDR3 sequence is 19 residues long. Unmatched junction bases numbered 15, after V lost 0 bases and J lost 6 bases. Per germline, CDR1 WNHNN and CDR2 SYGVQD (reference sequence).

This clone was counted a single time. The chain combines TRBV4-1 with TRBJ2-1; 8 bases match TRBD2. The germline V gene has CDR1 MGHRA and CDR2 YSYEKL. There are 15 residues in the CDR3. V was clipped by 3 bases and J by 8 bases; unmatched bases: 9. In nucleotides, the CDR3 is TGCGCCAGCAGCCAGACCCGGCGGGAGGCGGATGAGCAGTTCTTC. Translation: CASSQTRREADEQFF.

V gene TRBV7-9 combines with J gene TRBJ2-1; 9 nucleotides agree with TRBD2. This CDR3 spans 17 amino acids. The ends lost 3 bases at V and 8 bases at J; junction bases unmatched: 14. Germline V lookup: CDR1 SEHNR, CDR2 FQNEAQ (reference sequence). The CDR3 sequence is CASSFRSTSGFSYEQFF. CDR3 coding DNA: TGTGCCAGCAGCTTTAGATCGACTAGCGGTTTTAGTTATGAGCAGTTCTTC.

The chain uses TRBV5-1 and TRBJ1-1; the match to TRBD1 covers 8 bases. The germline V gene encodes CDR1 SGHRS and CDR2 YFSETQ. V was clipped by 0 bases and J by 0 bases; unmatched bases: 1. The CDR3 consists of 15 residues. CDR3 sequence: CASSLAGQVNTEAFF. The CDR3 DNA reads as TGCGCCAGCAGCTTGGCGGGACAGGTGAACACTGAAGCTTTCTTT.

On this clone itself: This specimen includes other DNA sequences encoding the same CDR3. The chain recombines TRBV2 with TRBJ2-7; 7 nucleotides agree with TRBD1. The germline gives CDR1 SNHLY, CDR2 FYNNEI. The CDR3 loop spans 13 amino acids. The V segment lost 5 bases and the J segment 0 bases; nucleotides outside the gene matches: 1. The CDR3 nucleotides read TGTGCCAGCAGTAGGGACAGCTCCTACGAGCAGTACTTC. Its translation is CASSRDSSYEQYF.

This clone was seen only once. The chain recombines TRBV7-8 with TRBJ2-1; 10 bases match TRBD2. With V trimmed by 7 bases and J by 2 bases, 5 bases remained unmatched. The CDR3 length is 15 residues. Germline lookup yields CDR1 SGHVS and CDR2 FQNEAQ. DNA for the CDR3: TGTGCCAGCACCATTAGCGGGGGGACCTACAATGAGCAGTTCTTC. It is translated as CASTISGGTYNEQFF.

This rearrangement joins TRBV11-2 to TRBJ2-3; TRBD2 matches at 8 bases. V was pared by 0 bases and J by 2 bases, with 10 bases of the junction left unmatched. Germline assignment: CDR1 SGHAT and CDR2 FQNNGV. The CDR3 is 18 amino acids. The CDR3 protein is CASSLDSSGSGITDTQYF. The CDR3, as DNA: TGTGCCAGCAGCTTAGACTCGAGCGGGAGTGGGATCACAGATACGCAGTATTTT.

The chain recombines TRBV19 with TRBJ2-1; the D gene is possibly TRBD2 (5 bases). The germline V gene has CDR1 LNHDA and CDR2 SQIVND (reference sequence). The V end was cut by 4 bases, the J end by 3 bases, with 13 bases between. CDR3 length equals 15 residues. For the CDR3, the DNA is TGTGCCAGTAGTAGGGAGAGGGCGGTCTACAATGAGCAGTTCTTC. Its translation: CASSRERAVYNEQFF. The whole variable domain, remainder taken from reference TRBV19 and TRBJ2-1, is DGGITQSPKYLFRKEGQNVTLSCEQNLNHDAMYWYRQDPGQGLRLIYYSQIVNDFQKGDIAEGYSVSREKKESFPLTVTSAQKNPTAFYLCASSRERAVYNEQFFGPGTRLTVL.

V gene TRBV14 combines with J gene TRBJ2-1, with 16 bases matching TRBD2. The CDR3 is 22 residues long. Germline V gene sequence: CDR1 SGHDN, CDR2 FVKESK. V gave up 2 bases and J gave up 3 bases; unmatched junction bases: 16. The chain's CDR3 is CASSQFRGLAGGPSRGYNEQFF. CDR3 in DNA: TGTGCCAGCAGCCAATTCCGGGGACTAGCGGGAGGGCCCTCAAGGGGCTACAATGAGCAGTTCTTC.

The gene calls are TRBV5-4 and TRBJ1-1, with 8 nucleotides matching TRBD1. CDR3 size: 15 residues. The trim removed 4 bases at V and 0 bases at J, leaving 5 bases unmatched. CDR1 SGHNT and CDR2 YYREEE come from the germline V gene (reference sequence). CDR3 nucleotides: TGTGCCAGCAGCCCATCGACAGGGGTGAACACTGAAGCTTTCTTT. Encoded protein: CASSPSTGVNTEAFF.

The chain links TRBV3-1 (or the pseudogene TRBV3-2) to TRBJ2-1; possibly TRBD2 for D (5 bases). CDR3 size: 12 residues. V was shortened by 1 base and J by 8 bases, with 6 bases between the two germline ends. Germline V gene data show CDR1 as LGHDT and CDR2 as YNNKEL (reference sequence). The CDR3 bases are TGTGCCAGCAGCCAAGGGCGGGATGAGCAGTTCTTC. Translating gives CASSQGRDEQFF.

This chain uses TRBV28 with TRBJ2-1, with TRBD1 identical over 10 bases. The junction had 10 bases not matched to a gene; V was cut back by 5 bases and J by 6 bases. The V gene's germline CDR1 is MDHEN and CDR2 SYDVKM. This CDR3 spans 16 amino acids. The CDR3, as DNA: TGTGCCAGCAGTACCCCGGGACAGGGGATAGGCAATGAGCAGTTCTTC. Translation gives CASSTPGQGIGNEQFF.

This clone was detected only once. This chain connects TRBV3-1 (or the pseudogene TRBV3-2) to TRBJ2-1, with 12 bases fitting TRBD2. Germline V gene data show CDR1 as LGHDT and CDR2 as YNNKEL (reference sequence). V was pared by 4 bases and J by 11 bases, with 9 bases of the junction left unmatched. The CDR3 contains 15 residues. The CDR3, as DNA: TGTGCCAGCAGCCCGGGACTAGCGGGCGTTACGAAGCAGTTCTTC. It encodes CASSPGLAGVTKQFF.

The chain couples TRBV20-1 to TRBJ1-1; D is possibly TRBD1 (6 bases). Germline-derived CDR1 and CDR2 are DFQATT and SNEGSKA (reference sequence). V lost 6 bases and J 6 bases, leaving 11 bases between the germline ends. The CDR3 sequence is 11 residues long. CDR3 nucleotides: TGCAGTGCGCGCAGGGGTCCTGAAGCTTTCTTT. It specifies CSARRGPEAFF.

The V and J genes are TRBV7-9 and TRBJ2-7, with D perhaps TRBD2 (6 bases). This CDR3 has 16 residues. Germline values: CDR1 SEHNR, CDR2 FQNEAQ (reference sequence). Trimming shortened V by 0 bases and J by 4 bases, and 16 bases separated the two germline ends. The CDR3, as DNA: TGTGCCAGCAGCTTAGCCCCTCTAGCGAAGGATTACGAGCAGTACTTC. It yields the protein CASSLAPLAKDYEQYF.

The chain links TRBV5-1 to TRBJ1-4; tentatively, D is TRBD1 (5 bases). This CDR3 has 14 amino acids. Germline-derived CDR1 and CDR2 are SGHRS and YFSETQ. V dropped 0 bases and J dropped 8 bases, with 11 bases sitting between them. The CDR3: CASSLEGAAEKLFF. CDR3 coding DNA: TGCGCCAGCAGCTTGGAAGGGGCTGCAGAAAAACTGTTTTTT.

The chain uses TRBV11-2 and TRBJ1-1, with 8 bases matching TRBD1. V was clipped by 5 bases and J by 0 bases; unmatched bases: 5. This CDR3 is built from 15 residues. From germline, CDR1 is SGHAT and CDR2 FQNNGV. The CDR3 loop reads CASSPRTGMNTEAFF. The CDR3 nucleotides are TGTGCCAGCAGCCCACGGACAGGGATGAACACTGAAGCTTTCTTT.

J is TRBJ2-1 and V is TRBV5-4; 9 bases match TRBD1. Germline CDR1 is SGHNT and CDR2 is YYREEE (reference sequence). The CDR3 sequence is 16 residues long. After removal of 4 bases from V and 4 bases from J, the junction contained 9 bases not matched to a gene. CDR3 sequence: CASSPLGTGSYNEQFF. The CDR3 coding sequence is TGTGCCAGCAGCCCTTTGGGGACAGGGTCGTACAATGAGCAGTTCTTC.